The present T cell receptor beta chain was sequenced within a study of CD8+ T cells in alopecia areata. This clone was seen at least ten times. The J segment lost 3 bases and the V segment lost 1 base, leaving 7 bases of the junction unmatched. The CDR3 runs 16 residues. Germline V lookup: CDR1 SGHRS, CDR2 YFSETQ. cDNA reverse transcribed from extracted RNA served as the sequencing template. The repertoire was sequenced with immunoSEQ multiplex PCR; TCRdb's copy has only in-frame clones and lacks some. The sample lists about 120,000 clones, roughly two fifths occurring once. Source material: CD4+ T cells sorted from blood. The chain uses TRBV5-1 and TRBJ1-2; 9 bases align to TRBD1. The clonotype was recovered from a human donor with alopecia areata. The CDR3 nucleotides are TGCGCCAGCAGCTTGAATCCGGGACAGGGTCACTATGGCTACACCTTC. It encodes CASSLNPGQGHYGYTF.